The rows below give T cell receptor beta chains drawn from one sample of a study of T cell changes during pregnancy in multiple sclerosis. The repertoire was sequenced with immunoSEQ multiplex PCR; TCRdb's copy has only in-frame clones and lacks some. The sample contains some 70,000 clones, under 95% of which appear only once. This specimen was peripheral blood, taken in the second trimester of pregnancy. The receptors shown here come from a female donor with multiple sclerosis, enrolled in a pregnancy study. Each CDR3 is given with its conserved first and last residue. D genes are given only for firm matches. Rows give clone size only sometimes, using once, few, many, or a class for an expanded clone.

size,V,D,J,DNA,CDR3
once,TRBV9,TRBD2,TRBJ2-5,TGTGCCAGCAGCGACGGGGGGGAGACCCAGTACTTC,CASSDGGETQYF
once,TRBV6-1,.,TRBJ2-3,TGTGCCAGCAGTGAAGGGACAAGCACAGATACGCAGTATTTT,CASSEGTSTDTQYF
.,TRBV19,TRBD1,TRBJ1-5,TGTGCCAGTCGCGACAGGGGGGGTCAGCCCCAGCATTTT,CASRDRGGQPQHF
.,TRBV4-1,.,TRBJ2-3,TGCGCCAGCAGCCAAGAGGCCACAGGGGATACGCAGTATTTT,CASSQEATGDTQYF
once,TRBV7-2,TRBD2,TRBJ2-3,TGTGCCAGCAGCGCCGCGGGACTAGCGGGGAGCACAGATACGCAGTATTTT,CASSAAGLAGSTDTQYF
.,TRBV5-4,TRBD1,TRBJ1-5,TGTGCCAGCAGCACCGGGACAGGGATCAATCAGCCCCAGCATTTT,CASSTGTGINQPQHF
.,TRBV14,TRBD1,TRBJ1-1,TGTGCCAGCAGCCTTTCGACAGGGGCAGGCACTGAAGCTTTCTTT,CASSLSTGAGTEAFF
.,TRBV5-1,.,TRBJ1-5,TGCGCCAGCAGCCCGGGGGACGGCGGACCGCCCCAGCATTTT,CASSPGDGGPPQHF
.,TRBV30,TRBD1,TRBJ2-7,TGTGCCTGGAGTGCGGGACAGCCCTCCTACGAGCAGTACTTC,CAWSAGQPSYEQYF
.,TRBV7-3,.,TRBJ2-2,TGTGCCAGCAGCTTAGCGCCGAACACCGGGGAGCTGTTTTTT,CASSLAPNTGELFF
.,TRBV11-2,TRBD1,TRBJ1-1,TGTGCCAGCAGCTTGACAGGGGCTCCACAGGCTTTCTTT,CASSLTGAPQAFF
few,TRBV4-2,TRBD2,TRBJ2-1,TGTGCCAGCAGCCAAGGGGGGGGTGGATCTGAGGAGCAGTTCTTC,CASSQGGGGSEEQFF
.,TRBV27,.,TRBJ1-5,TGTGCCAGCAGTTTGGACAGCTATCAGCCCCAGCATTTT,CASSLDSYQPQHF
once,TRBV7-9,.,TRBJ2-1,TGTGCCAGCAGCGAACTATCCAATGAGCAGTTCTTC,CASSELSNEQFF
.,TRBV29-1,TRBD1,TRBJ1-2,TGCAGCGTTGAGGGGGATAACAGGGGCAGAACCTATGGCTACACCTTC,CSVEGDNRGRTYGYTF
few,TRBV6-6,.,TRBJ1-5,TGTGCCAGCACTGGGCAGTATAGCAATCAGCCCCAGCATTTT,CASTGQYSNQPQHF
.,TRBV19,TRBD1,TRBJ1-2,TGTGCCAGTAGAGGACAGGGGGCAAGAAACTATGGCTACACCTTC,CASRGQGARNYGYTF
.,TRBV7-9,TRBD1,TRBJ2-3,TGTGCCAGCAGCCGTCAACAGGGGGTCGGGATCACAGATACGCAGTATTTT,CASSRQQGVGITDTQYF
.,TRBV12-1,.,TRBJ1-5,TGTGCCAGCAGCCCTTGGGGGGGCGACGGGGATAGCAATCAGCCCCAGCATTTT,CASSPWGGDGDSNQPQHF
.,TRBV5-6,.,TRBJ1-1,TGTGCCAGCAGCTTGGTGGCAGGGGCTGCGAACACTGAAGCTTTCTTT,CASSLVAGAANTEAFF
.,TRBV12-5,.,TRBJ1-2,TGTGCTAGTGGTTTTGGCCCCTCCTATGGCTACACCTTC,CASGFGPSYGYTF
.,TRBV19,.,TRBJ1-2,TGTGCCAGTAGTAGCGATTTACAGTGGCACTATGGCTACACCTTC,CASSSDLQWHYGYTF
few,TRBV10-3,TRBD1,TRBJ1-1,TGTGCCATCAGTGAGTTTGCACAGGGGACTGAAGCTTTCTTT,CAISEFAQGTEAFF
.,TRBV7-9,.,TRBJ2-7,TGTGCCAGCAGCTTAGTTCCGCAGGGGACGAGCGAGCAGTACTTC,CASSLVPQGTSEQYF
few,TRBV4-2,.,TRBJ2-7,TGTGCCAGCAACTCTCTAACCGGGAGCTCCTACGAGCAGTACTTC,CASNSLTGSSYEQYF
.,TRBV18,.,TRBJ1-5,TGTGCCAGCTCGTACCAGCAAGGGGCCGGTCAGCCCCAGCATTTT,CASSYQQGAGQPQHF
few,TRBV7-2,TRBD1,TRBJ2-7,TGTGCCAGCAGCCTGGGACAGGAGCCCTACGAGCAGTACTTC,CASSLGQEPYEQYF
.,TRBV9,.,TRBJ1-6,TGTGCCAGCAGCGTAGCTGGGAGCTCCTATAATTCACCCCTCCACTTT,CASSVAGSSYNSPLHF
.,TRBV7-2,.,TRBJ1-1,TGTGCCAGCAGCTTATTTTGGGGTCGGGGGGACACTGAAGCTTTCTTT,CASSLFWGRGDTEAFF
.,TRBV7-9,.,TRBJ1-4,TGTGCTGGAGGTTTGGGAACTAATGAAAAACTGTTTTTT,CAGGLGTNEKLFF
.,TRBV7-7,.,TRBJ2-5,TGTGCTAGCAGCCCCCTACAAGAGACCCAGTACTTC,CASSPLQETQYF
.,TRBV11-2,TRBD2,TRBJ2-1,TGTGCCAGCAGCTTGATCGCGGGGGGTTACAATGAGCAGTTCTTC,CASSLIAGGYNEQFF
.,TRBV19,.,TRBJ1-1,TGTGCCAGTAGTATCTTCCAGGGTAGCACTGAAGCTTTCTTT,CASSIFQGSTEAFF
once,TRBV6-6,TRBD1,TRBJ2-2,TGTGCCAGCAGTTACGGGACAGGGACCGAGTGGGAGCTGTTTTTT,CASSYGTGTEWELFF